Presented here are 30 T cell receptor beta chains from one specimen sequenced in a study of T-cell memory formation after mild COVID-19. MiXCR, run by TCRdb on the 5' RACE reads, gives a single entry per CDR3 protein. Here the sample spans under 300,000 distinct CDR3 sequences, 8% to 10% being singletons. Sequences were obtained from PBMCs or a T cell subset sorted from them (not recorded which). These receptors originate from a man younger than 30 who had mild COVID-19 (a few samples of this study predate the infection). Cell type and time point are not known.

This clonotype has just a few counts. This chain uses TRBV28 with TRBJ1-1; D is uncertain. The germline CDR1 and CDR2 sequences are MDHEN and SYDVKM. CDR3 length: 12 amino acids. The V end was cut by 2 bases, the J end by 5 bases, with 6 bases between. This chain's CDR3 is CASSLRLTEAFF. The CDR3 DNA follows: TGTGCCAGCAGTTTACGGTTGACTGAAGCTTTCTTT.

This chain joins TRBV9 and TRBJ2-1; D not resolved. The V end was cut by 0 bases, the J end by 2 bases, with 12 bases between. CDR3 length: 16 residues. Germline V lookup: CDR1 SGDLS, CDR2 YYNGEE. CDR3 region: CASSVGEKGPYNEQFF. CDR3 in DNA: TGTGCCAGCAGCGTAGGCGAGAAGGGCCCCTACAATGAGCAGTTCTTC.

The table lists this clonotype with a few counts. CDR3 loop: CASSYVTGFPEQYV. The CDR3 bases are TGTGCCAGCAGTTACGTGACAGGTTTCCCCGAGCAGTACGTC. The chain uses TRBV6-6 and TRBJ2-7, with a possible D match to TRBD1 (6 bases). The CDR3 runs to 14 residues. V lost 2 bases and J lost 6, with 14 bases in between. CDR1 is MNHNY and CDR2 is SVGAGI in the germline V gene (reference sequence).

This clonotype appeared many times. This chain joins TRBV18 and TRBJ2-7; 9 bases align to TRBD1. The CDR3 sequence is 14 residues long. The germline V gene encodes CDR1 KGHSH and CDR2 LQKENI. Trimming took 3 bases from V and 3 from J; bases not matched to a gene: 3. CDR3 region: CASSPGTGNYEQYV. In DNA form, the CDR3 reads TGTGCCAGCTCACCCGGGACAGGGAACTACGAGCAGTACGTC.

This clonotype was seen ten or more times. The chain links TRBV11-2 to TRBJ1-1; no clear D gene. Trimming removed 5 bases from V and 1 base from J, with 14 bases in between. The CDR3 covers 15 residues. Germline V CDR1 and CDR2: SGHAT, FQNNGV. The CDR3 DNA follows: TGTGCCAGCAGCCCCACCCGGACGGGGAACACTGAAGCTTTCTTT. As protein: CASSPTRTGNTEAFF. The whole variable domain, filled in from reference TRBV11-2 and TRBJ1-1, reads EAGVAQSPRYKIIEKRQSVAFWCNPISGHATLYWYQQILGQGPKLLIQFQNNGVVDDSQLPKDRFSAERLKGVDSTLKIQPAKLEDSAVYLCASSPTRTGNTEAFFGQGTRLTVV.

The chain combines TRBV11-2 with TRBJ2-7; unclear D gene. The CDR3 has 11 residues. Germline V gene lookup returns CDR1 SGHAT and CDR2 FQNNGV. V was pared by 6 bases and J by 7 bases, with 10 bases between. The CDR3 sequence: CASSWGKEQYF. The CDR3 region has the DNA TGTGCCAGCAGTTGGGGTAAGGAGCAGTACTTC.

This clonotype showed up many times. The gene calls are TRBV6-5 and TRBJ1-1; TRBD1 agrees at 7 bases. Trimming removed 8 bases from V and 1 base from J; junction bases left unmatched: 4. This CDR3 comprises 13 residues. CDR1 and CDR2 (germline): MNHEY, SVGAGI. CDR3 loop: CASGNRGNTEAFF. The CDR3 nucleotides read TGTGCCAGCGGAAACAGGGGGAACACTGAAGCTTTCTTT.

This clonotype was observed a handful of times. V usage is TRBV20-1 and J usage is TRBJ1-1; 8 nucleotides line up with TRBD1. CDR1 and CDR2 (germline): DFQATT, SNEGSKA (reference sequence). The CDR3 is 13 residues long. After removal of 6 bases from V and 3 bases from J, the junction contained 6 bases not matched to a gene. The CDR3 DNA is TGCAGTGCGCAAACAGGGGGGGACACTGAAGCTTTCTTT. Protein sequence: CSAQTGGDTEAFF.

The chain carries TRBV12-5 and TRBJ2-7, with D possibly being TRBD1 (5 bases). The CDR3 is 14 amino acids. The V and J ends lost 7 bases and 6 bases respectively, with 19 bases between them. CDR1 and CDR2 from the germline V gene are LGHNT and FRNRAP. CDR3 region: CASAQGRFRSEQYF. CDR3 DNA sequence: TGTGCTAGTGCCCAGGGCAGGTTTCGCTCCGAGCAGTACTTC.

The chain couples TRBV12-3 or TRBV12-4 to TRBJ1-1, with D uncertain. V dropped 6 bases and J dropped 2 bases, with 13 bases sitting between them. The CDR3 extends over 14 amino acids. The CDR3 DNA reads TGTGCCAGCAGCGAGCGTGGCGGTAACACTGAAGCTTTCTTT. Amino acid sequence: CASSERGGNTEAFF.

This clonotype occurred many times. The rearrangement links TRBV7-2 to TRBJ2-5; 11 positions match TRBD2. Germline values: CDR1 SGHTA, CDR2 FQGNSA. CDR3 length: 16 residues. Unmatched junction bases numbered 8, after V lost 1 base and J lost 7 bases. The CDR3 spells CASSLDVAGGPGTQYF. Here the CDR3 DNA reads TGTGCCAGCAGCTTAGATGTAGCGGGGGGGCCTGGGACCCAGTACTTC.

This clonotype came up a few times. CDR3 nucleotides: TGCGCCAGCAGCTTGGATAGCGGGGGGTTGAATTACAATGAGCAGTTCTTC. Amino acids: CASSLDSGGLNYNEQFF. The J gene is TRBJ2-1, the V gene TRBV5-1, with 10 bases identical to TRBD2. Germline V gene lookup returns CDR1 SGHRS and CDR2 YFSETQ. The CDR3 covers 17 residues. V lost 0 bases and J lost 4; bases outside the gene matches: 7.

This clonotype was picked up many times. This sequence joins TRBV6-5 and TRBJ2-2; maybe TRBD2 (6 bases). This CDR3 region has 15 residues. CDR1 and CDR2 (germline): MNHEY, SVGAGI. V gave up 5 bases and J gave up 1 base, with 11 bases separating them. The CDR3 nucleotides read TGTGCCAGCAGTCCACGACTAGTGAACACCGGGGAGCTGTTTTTT. This codes for CASSPRLVNTGELFF.

This clonotype was detected only a few times. The genes are TRBV20-1 and TRBJ2-1, with TRBD2 identical over 9 bases. Germline assignment: CDR1 DFQATT and CDR2 SNEGSKA (reference sequence). The CDR3 spans 16 residues. With V trimmed by 3 bases and J by 1 base, 7 bases remained unmatched. DNA of the CDR3: TGCAGTGCTAGGGCCCGTAGCGGGGGATCCTACAATGAGCAGTTCTTC. It is translated as CSARARSGGSYNEQFF.

This clonotype occurred a few times. The chain has TRBV4-3 and TRBJ2-1; TRBD2 aligns across 7 bases. Germline trimming cut 4 bases from V and 1 base from J; bases unmatched to any gene: 13. Germline CDR1 is LGHNA and CDR2 is YSLEER. The CDR3 has 18 amino acids. This CDR3 is CASSRLGTGGGSYNEQFF. Here the CDR3 DNA reads TGCGCCAGCAGCCGTCTTGGTACGGGGGGTGGTTCCTACAATGAGCAGTTCTTC.

This clonotype was recorded many times. The chain recombines TRBV20-1 with TRBJ1-2; a possible D gene is TRBD1 (6 bases). The CDR3 is made up of 13 amino acids. The V end lost 6 bases, the J end lost 4 bases, and 15 bases lay between the germline ends. The V gene's germline CDR1 is DFQATT and CDR2 SNEGSKA (reference sequence). The CDR3 bases are TGCAGTGCCACAGGGCATGGAGGCTATGGCTACACCTTC. Translating it yields CSATGHGGYGYTF.

This clonotype showed up just a few times. This rearrangement joins TRBV23-1 to TRBJ1-2; 7 positions match TRBD1. TRBV23-1 is recorded as an ORF, its role being uncertain. The CDR3 is made up of 17 amino acids. Trimming cost V 2 bases and J 2 bases; bases outside gene matches: 11. CDR3 nucleotide sequence: TGCGCCAGCAGTCAACCCGGGTACAGGGGCCGAAACTATGGCTACACCTTC. As protein: CASSQPGYRGRNYGYTF.

This clonotype was observed a handful of times. The V and J genes are TRBV7-6 and TRBJ2-1; D perhaps matches TRBD1 (6 bases). Germline values: CDR1 SGHVS, CDR2 FNYEAQ. The V and J ends lost 3 bases and 1 base respectively, with 16 bases between them. The CDR3 sequence is 17 residues long. The CDR3 protein is CASSFNSGVTSYNEQFF. CDR3 nucleotides: TGTGCCAGCAGCTTCAATTCAGGGGTTACGTCCTACAATGAGCAGTTCTTC.

This clonotype was observed a handful of times. This chain links TRBV27 with TRBJ2-5; 16 nucleotides align to TRBD2. Germline V gives CDR1 MNHEY, CDR2 SMNVEV (reference sequence). CDR3 size: 16 residues. V was clipped by 6 bases and J by 5 bases; unmatched bases: 6. The chain's CDR3 is CASRGTSGGAWETQYF. The DNA of the CDR3 is TGTGCCAGCAGAGGGACTAGCGGGGGGGCTTGGGAGACCCAGTACTTC.

This clonotype has a handful of counts. The J gene is TRBJ2-5, the V gene TRBV7-2, with a weak D call TRBD2 (5 bases). Trimming pared 5 bases from V and 4 bases from J, leaving 14 bases between. This CDR3 comprises 14 residues. Germline CDR1 is SGHTA and CDR2 is FQGNSA. CDR3 coding DNA: TGTGCCAGCAGCCTACGGCAGCGGTTAGAGACCCAGTACTTC. As protein: CASSLRQRLETQYF.

The CDR3 region has the DNA TGCAGTGCTAATCGGGGGCCCTCCTACAATGAGCAGTTCTTC. Translating it yields CSANRGPSYNEQFF. The chain links TRBV20-1 to TRBJ2-1; D is possibly TRBD1 or TRBD2 (6 bases each). The germline V and J ends were trimmed by 4 bases and 0 bases, with 10 bases remaining between them. Looked up from germline, CDR1 is DFQATT and CDR2 is SNEGSKA (reference sequence). This CDR3 is built from 14 residues.

This sequence joins TRBV3-1 and TRBJ2-3; D may correspond to TRBD1 or TRBD2 (6 bases each). Germline CDR1 LGHDT, CDR2 YNNKEL (reference sequence). V was pared by 0 bases and J by 4 bases, with 14 bases between. The CDR3 runs 16 residues. CDR3 nucleotides: TGTGCCAGCAGCCAAGATCCGGGGGCGAATTCAGATACGCAGTATTTT. This codes for CASSQDPGANSDTQYF.

This clonotype has only a few counts. The chain has TRBV5-1 and TRBJ1-6, with D possibly being TRBD1 (5 bases). The germline gives CDR1 SGHRS, CDR2 YFSETQ. The length of the CDR3 is 16 residues. V lost 0 bases and J 0 bases, leaving 7 bases between the germline ends. The DNA for the CDR3 is TGCGCCAGCAGCTTGGATCAGGGCTCCTATAATTCACCCCTCCACTTT. Its protein product is CASSLDQGSYNSPLHF.

The gene calls are TRBV6-5 and TRBJ2-7, with D tentatively TRBD2 (7 bases). This CDR3 contains 14 residues. CDR1 is MNHEY and CDR2 is SVGAGI in the germline V gene. With 2 bases removed from V and 5 bases from J, the gap between germline ends came to 13 bases. This CDR3 reads CASSYRGDYHEQYF. The CDR3, as DNA: TGTGCCAGCAGTTACAGGGGGGACTACCACGAGCAGTACTTC.

This clonotype was seen a handful of times. The chain employs TRBV7-9 and TRBJ2-3; D remains ambiguous. There are 12 residues in the CDR3. The V end was cut by 4 bases, the J end by 7 bases, with 9 bases between. Germline CDR1 SEHNR, CDR2 FQNEAQ (reference sequence). The CDR3 loop reads CASSSGQNTQYF. Written as DNA, the CDR3 is TGTGCCAGCAGCTCGGGCCAGAATACGCAGTATTTT.

The genes are TRBV4-3 and TRBJ1-5; no firm D call. CDR3 length: 16 amino acids. The germline V gene encodes CDR1 LGHNA and CDR2 YSLEER. The V gene lost 4 bases and the J gene lost 4 bases, with 17 bases spanning the gap. The CDR3 DNA reads as TGCGCCAGCAGCCCAACGGTAGGGTCCCAAAATCAGCCCCAGCATTTT. Protein product: CASSPTVGSQNQPQHF.

This chain links TRBV9 with TRBJ2-5; 9 bases are a match to TRBD1. Germline CDR1 SGDLS, CDR2 YYNGEE. The CDR3 totals 16 residues. The junction had 11 bases not matched to a gene; V was cut back by 4 bases and J by 4 bases. The DNA of the CDR3 is TGTGCCAGCAGCCCAAGGGACAGGGCACCGGGAGAGACCCAGTACTTC. Protein sequence: CASSPRDRAPGETQYF.

This rearrangement joins TRBV12-3 or TRBV12-4 to TRBJ1-5, with D perhaps matching TRBD1 (5 bases). V shed 4 bases and J shed 7 bases, with 11 bases lying between them. This CDR3 is 13 amino acids long. Written as DNA, the CDR3 is TGTGCCAGCAGTTCCGCCGAGGGGCAGCCCCAGCATTTT. Its protein is CASSSAEGQPQHF.

This clonotype was counted ten times or more. The V call is TRBV7-8, the J call TRBJ2-3; D possibly uses TRBD1 or TRBD2 (6 bases each). The V gene lost 0 bases and the J gene lost 6 bases, with 13 bases spanning the gap. The CDR3 length is 15 residues. In germline, CDR1 is SGHVS, CDR2 FQNEAQ. CDR3 sequence: CASSLAKGGRDTQYF. The DNA for the CDR3 is TGTGCCAGCAGCTTAGCCAAGGGGGGACGCGATACGCAGTATTTT.

This clonotype was recorded many times. The chain uses TRBV12-3 or TRBV12-4 and TRBJ2-5, with TRBD2 matching 7 bases. The CDR3 is made up of 15 amino acids. V trimming: 1 base; J trimming: 4 bases; junction bases outside the gene matches: 6. CDR3 nucleotides: TGTGCCAGCAGTTTAGTTCCAGGCGGGGGAGAGACCCAGTACTTC. Translation gives CASSLVPGGGETQYF.